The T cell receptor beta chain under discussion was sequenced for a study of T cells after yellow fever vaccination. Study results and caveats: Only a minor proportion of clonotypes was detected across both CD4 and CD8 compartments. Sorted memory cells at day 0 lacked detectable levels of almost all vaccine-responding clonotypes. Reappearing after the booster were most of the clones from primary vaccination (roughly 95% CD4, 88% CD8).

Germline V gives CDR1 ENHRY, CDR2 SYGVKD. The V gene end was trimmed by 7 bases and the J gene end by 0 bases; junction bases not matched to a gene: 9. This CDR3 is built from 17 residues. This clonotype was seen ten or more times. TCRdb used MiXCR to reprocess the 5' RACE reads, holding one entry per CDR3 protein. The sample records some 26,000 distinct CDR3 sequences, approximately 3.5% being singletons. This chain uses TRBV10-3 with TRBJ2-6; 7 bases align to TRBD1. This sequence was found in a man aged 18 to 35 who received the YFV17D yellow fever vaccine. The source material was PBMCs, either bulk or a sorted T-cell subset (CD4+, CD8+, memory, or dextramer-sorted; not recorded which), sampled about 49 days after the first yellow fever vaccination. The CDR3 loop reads CAITKGTVYSGANVLTF. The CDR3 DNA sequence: TGTGCCATCACCAAAGGGACAGTTTACTCTGGGGCCAACGTCCTGACTTTC.